These T cell receptor beta chains were read from a single sample in a study of cytotoxic CD8 clonotypes in ibrutinib-treated CLL. Clones were read by immunoSEQ multiplex PCR, and TCRdb kept only the in-frame ones, dropping some. The sample contains about 270,000 clones, approximately 76% of which appear only once. Sequenced material: PBMCs, taken at disease progression, from a patient treated with ibrutinib. These receptor sequences come from a human donor with chronic lymphocytic leukemia. The CDR3 runs from the conserved cysteine through the conserved F or W. D genes are given only for firm matches. Expanded clones get a size class; other rows say once, few or many, or leave the size out.

v_gene,j_gene,d_gene,abundance,CDR3aa,CDR3nt
TRBV28,TRBJ1-5,.,.,CASSSGYYQPQHF,TGTGCCAGCAGTTCCGGGTACTATCAGCCCCAGCATTTT
TRBV9,TRBJ2-5,TRBD2,once,CASSAIGVAGETQYF,TGTGCCAGCAGCGCCATCGGGGTAGCGGGAGAGACCCAGTACTTC
TRBV6-1,TRBJ1-4,TRBD1,.,CATSGGFNEKLFF,TGTGCCACTTCAGGGGGATTTAATGAAAAACTGTTTTTT
TRBV6-1,TRBJ2-7,TRBD1,.,CAHGQGSYEQYF,TGTGCCCATGGACAGGGGTCCTACGAGCAGTACTTC
TRBV28,TRBJ1-1,.,.,CASNTAGFISTNTEAFF,TGTGCCAGTAACACGGCGGGCTTCATTTCTACGAACACTGAAGCTTTCTTT
TRBV2,TRBJ2-3,.,.,CASSEAVVARGSTDTQYF,TGTGCCAGCAGTGAAGCAGTGGTGGCGCGGGGTAGCACAGATACGCAGTATTTT
TRBV7-2,TRBJ2-5,.,.,CASSPPWGAQETQYF,TGTGCCAGCAGCCCCCCCTGGGGGGCGCAGGAGACCCAGTACTTC
TRBV6-6,TRBJ2-7,.,.,CASSYDRNGEQYF,TGTGCCAGCAGTTACGACAGGAATGGTGAGCAGTACTTC
TRBV6-7,TRBJ2-2,TRBD2,.,CASSSGLANGELFF,TGTGCCAGCAGTTCGGGACTAGCAAACGGGGAGCTGTTTTTT
TRBV5-1,TRBJ2-3,TRBD2,.,CASSLPGTSRDTQYF,TGCGCCAGCAGCTTGCCAGGGACTAGCAGAGATACGCAGTATTTT
TRBV4-1,TRBJ2-7,TRBD1,.,CASSQGTGYSYEQYF,TGCGCCAGCAGCCAAGGGACAGGCTACTCCTACGAGCAGTACTTC
TRBV19,TRBJ2-7,TRBD2,.,CASTPPGWRGGSYEQYF,TGTGCCAGTACCCCCCCCGGGTGGCGCGGGGGGTCCTACGAGCAGTACTTC
TRBV29-1,TRBJ2-7,TRBD1,.,CSAKTGGGYEQYF,TGCAGCGCTAAGACAGGGGGCGGATACGAGCAGTACTTC
TRBV27,TRBJ2-7,.,.,CASSLSGTSYEQYF,TGTGCCAGCAGTTTATCCGGGACAAGTTACGAGCAGTACTTC
TRBV6-6,TRBJ1-2,.,.,CASNQPGGEAYGYTF,TGTGCCAGCAACCAACCGGGGGGCGAGGCCTATGGCTACACCTTC
TRBV4-2,TRBJ2-7,.,few,CASSQDWGSYEQYF,TGTGCCAGCAGCCAAGATTGGGGATCCTACGAGCAGTACTTC
TRBV27,TRBJ2-1,TRBD2,few,CASSLSGGSGYNEQFF,TGTGCCAGCAGTTTATCGGGCGGGAGTGGGTACAATGAGCAGTTCTTC
TRBV7-7,TRBJ2-2,TRBD1,.,CASSPRTGDTGELFF,TGTGCCAGCAGCCCACGGACAGGGGACACCGGGGAGCTGTTTTTT
TRBV15,TRBJ2-3,TRBD1,.,CATSRTGGPDTQYF,TGTGCCACCAGCAGGACAGGGGGCCCAGATACGCAGTATTTT
TRBV2,TRBJ1-2,.,.,CASSVRVIANYGYTF,TGTGCCAGCAGTGTAAGGGTGATAGCTAACTATGGCTACACCTTC
TRBV29-1,TRBJ2-1,.,.,CSVVADYNEQFF,TGCAGCGTTGTCGCTGACTACAATGAGCAGTTCTTC
TRBV10-3,TRBJ1-3,.,.,CAIGTERVGNTIYF,TGTGCCATCGGAACTGAGCGGGTCGGAAACACCATATATTTT
TRBV4-1,TRBJ1-4,.,.,CASSLFVALDEKLFF,TGCGCCAGCAGCTTATTCGTGGCCTTGGATGAAAAACTGTTTTTT
TRBV20-1,TRBJ1-2,.,few,CSANQDYGYTF,TGCAGTGCTAACCAGGACTATGGCTACACCTTC
TRBV12-5,TRBJ1-2,.,.,CASGLGPGQNYGYTF,TGTGCTAGTGGTTTGGGGCCAGGTCAAAACTATGGCTACACCTTC
TRBV9,TRBJ1-2,.,.,CASSVLDGYTF,TGTGCCAGCAGCGTATTAGATGGCTACACCTTC
TRBV29-1,TRBJ2-7,TRBD1,.,CSDGFPVVTGVLDEQYF,TGCAGCGACGGGTTTCCTGTGGTCACAGGGGTATTGGACGAGCAGTACTTC
TRBV28,TRBJ2-7,.,.,CASSSPQGIYEQYF,TGTGCCAGCAGTTCTCCTCAGGGTATTTACGAGCAGTACTTC